This T cell receptor (beta chain) was retrieved from a study of blood T cell repertoires in COVID-19. Study-wide background: Sources were T cells, B-cell-depleted T cells, or PBMCs; the material itself was cDNA or gDNA.

This clone was recorded a few times. This CDR3 comprises 15 residues. The germline CDR1 and CDR2 sequences are MGHDK and SYGVNS. V lost 3 bases and J lost 3, with 11 bases in between. TCRdb's copy holds only in-frame clones and misses some; the assay was immunoSEQ multiplex PCR. Here the sample spans 200,000 to 250,000 clones, roughly 80% being singletons. This TCR came from a woman between 35 and 50 years old with active or convalescent COVID-19. This sequence joins TRBV25-1 and TRBJ2-2; perhaps TRBD1 as D (6 bases). The specimen sequenced was peripheral blood. CDR3 protein: CASSDSGVYTGELFF. The CDR3 nucleotides read TGTGCCAGCAGTGATTCAGGGGTCTACACCGGGGAGCTGTTTTTT.